The 2 T cell receptor beta chains in this list originate from one sample, sequenced in a study of T-cell memory formation after mild COVID-19. Each CDR3 protein is one row after TCRdb ran MiXCR on the 5' RACE reads. The sample lists around 150,000 distinct CDR3 sequences, 9.5% to 13% occurring once. Sequencing was performed on PBMCs or a T cell subset sorted from them (not recorded which). These receptors were obtained from a man aged 18 to 30 who had mild COVID-19 (a few samples of this study predate the infection). Cell type and time point are not known.

There are a few counts of this clonotype. This chain links TRBV7-9 with TRBJ1-4; possible D gene TRBD1, 5 bases. CDR1 SEHNR and CDR2 FQNEAQ come from the germline V gene (reference sequence). This CDR3 comprises 14 residues. Trimming removed 2 bases from V and 8 bases from J, with 12 bases in between. CDR3 protein: CASSLRTPSEKLFF. The DNA of the CDR3 is TGTGCCAGCAGCTTAAGGACACCCTCGGAAAAACTGTTTTTT.

The chain recombines TRBV9 with TRBJ1-1, with unresolved D. Germline values: CDR1 SGDLS, CDR2 YYNGEE. This CDR3 is 14 amino acids long. Deletions cut 2 bases from V and 0 bases from J, with 8 bases between. DNA of the CDR3: TGTGCCAGCAGCGTGGGGTCAGTGAACACTGAAGCTTTCTTT. Amino acid sequence: CASSVGSVNTEAFF.